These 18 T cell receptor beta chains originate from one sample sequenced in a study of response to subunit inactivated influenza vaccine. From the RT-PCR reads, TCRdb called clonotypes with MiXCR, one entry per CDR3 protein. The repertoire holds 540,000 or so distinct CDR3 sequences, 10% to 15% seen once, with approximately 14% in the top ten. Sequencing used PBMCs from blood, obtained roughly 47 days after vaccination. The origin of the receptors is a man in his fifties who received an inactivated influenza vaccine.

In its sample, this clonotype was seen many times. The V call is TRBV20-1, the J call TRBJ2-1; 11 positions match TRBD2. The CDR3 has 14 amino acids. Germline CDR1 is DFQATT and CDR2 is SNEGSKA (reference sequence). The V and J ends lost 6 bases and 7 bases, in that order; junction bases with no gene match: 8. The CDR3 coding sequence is TGCAGTGCCGTAGCGGGGGGGCCCAAGAATGAGCAGTTCTTC. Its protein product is CSAVAGGPKNEQFF.

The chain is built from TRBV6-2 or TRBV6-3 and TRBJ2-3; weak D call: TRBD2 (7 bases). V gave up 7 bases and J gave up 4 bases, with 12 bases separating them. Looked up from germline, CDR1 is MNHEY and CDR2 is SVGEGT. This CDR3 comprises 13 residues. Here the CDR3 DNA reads TGTGCCAGCAAACGGGGGGCCTCAGATACGCAGTATTTT. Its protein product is CASKRGASDTQYF.

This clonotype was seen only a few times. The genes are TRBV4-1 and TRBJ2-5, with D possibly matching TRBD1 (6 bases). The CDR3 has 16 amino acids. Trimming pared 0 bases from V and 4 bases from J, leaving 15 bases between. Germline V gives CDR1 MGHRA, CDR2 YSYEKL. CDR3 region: CASSQDGGPGGETQYF. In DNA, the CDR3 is TGCGCCAGCAGCCAAGATGGGGGCCCAGGAGGAGAGACCCAGTACTTC.

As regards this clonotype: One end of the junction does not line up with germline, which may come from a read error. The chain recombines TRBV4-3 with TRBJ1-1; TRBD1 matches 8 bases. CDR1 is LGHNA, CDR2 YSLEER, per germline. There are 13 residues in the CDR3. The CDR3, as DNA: TGCCCCAGCAGCCCGGACAGGGTCACTGAAGCTTTCTTT. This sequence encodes CPSSPDRVTEAFF.

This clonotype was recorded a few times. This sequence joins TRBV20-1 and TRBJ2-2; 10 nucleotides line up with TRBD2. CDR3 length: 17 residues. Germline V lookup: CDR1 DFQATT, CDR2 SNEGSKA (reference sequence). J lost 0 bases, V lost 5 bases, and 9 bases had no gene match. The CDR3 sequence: CSAPRTGTSANTGELFF. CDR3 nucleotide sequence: TGCAGTGCTCCCCGTACCGGGACTAGCGCGAACACCGGGGAGCTGTTTTTT.

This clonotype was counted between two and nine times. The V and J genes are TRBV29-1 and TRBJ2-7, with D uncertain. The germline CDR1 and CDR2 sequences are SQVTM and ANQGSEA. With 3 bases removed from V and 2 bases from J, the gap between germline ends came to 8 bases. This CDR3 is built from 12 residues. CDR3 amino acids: CSVEHGPYEQYF. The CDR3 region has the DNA TGCAGCGTTGAGCACGGACCCTACGAGCAGTACTTC.

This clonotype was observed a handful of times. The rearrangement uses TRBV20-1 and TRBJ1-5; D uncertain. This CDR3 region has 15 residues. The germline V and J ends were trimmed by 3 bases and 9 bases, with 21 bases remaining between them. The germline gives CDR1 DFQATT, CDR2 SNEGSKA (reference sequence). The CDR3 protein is CSARDGGLGAMPQHF. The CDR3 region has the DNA TGCAGTGCTAGGGATGGCGGCCTGGGTGCGATGCCCCAGCATTTT.

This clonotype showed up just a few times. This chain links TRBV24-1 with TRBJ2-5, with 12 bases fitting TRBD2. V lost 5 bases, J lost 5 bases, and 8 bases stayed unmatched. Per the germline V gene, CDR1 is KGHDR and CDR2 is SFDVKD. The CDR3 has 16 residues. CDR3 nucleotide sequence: TGTGCCACCAGTGGGTGGACTAGCGGGAACCGGGAGACCCAGTACTTC. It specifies CATSGWTSGNRETQYF.

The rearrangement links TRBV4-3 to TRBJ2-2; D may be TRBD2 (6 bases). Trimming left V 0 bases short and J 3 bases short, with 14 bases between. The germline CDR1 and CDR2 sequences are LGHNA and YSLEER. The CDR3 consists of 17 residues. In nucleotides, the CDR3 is TGCGCCAGCAGCCAAGATATCGCTAGCGTCTACACCGGGGAGCTGTTTTTT. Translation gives CASSQDIASVYTGELFF.

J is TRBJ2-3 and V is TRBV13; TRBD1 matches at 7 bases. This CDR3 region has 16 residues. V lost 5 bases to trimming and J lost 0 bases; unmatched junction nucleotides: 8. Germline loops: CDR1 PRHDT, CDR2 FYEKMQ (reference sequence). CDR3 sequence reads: CASSLRTGYSTDTQYF. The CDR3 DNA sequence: TGTGCCAGCAGCCTCCGGACAGGATACAGCACAGATACGCAGTATTTT.

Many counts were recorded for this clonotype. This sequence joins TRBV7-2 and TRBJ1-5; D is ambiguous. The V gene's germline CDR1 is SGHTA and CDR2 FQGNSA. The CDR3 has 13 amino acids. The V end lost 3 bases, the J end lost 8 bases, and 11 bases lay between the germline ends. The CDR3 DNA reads TGTGCCAGCAGCTTGGCAGGTTCGAAGCCCCAGCATTTT. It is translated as CASSLAGSKPQHF.

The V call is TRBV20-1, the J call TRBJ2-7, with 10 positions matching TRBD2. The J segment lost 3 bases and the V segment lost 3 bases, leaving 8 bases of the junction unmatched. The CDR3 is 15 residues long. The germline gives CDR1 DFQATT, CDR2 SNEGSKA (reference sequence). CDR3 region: CSARGQREGLYEQYF. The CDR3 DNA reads TGCAGTGCTAGGGGCCAGCGGGAGGGACTCTACGAGCAGTACTTC.

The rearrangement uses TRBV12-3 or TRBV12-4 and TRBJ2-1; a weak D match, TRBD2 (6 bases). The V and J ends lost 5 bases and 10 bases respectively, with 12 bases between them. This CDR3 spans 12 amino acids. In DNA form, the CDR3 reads TGTGCCAGCAGTCGGGAGTATGACGAGCAGTTCTTC. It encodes CASSREYDEQFF.

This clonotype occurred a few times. The CDR3 loop is CASSYDRGGYEQYF. The CDR3 nucleotides are TGTGCCAGCAGTTACGACAGGGGGGGTTACGAGCAGTACTTC. V usage is TRBV6-5 and J usage is TRBJ2-7; 9 positions match TRBD1. There are 14 residues in the CDR3. Germline-derived CDR1 and CDR2 are MNHEY and SVGAGI. V trimming: 2 bases; J trimming: 4 bases; junction bases outside the gene matches: 3.

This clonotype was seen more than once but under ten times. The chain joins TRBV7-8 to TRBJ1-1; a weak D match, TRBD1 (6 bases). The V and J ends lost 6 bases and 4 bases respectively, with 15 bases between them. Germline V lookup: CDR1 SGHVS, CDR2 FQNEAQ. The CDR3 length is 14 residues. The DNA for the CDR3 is TGTGCCAGCAGGCAAAATCAGGGGTTCACTGAAGCTTTCTTT. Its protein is CASRQNQGFTEAFF.

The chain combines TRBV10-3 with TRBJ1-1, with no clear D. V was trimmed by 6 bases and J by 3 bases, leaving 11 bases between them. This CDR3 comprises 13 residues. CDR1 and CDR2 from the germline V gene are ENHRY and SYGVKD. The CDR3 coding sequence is TGTGCCATCAGCCGTAGGGAGGACACTGAAGCTTTCTTT. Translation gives CAISRREDTEAFF.

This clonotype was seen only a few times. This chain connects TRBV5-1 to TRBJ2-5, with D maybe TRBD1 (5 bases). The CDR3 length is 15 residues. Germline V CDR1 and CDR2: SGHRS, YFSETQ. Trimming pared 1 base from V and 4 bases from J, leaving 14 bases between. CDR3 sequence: CASSLSRGIGETQYF. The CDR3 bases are TGCGCCAGCAGCTTGTCAAGGGGAATAGGAGAGACCCAGTACTTC.

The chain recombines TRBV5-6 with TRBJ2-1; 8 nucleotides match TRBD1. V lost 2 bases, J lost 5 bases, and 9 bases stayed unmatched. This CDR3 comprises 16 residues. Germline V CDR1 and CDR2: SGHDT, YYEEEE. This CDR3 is CASSFVNQGQDNEQFF. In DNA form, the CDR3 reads TGTGCCAGCAGCTTTGTTAACCAGGGACAGGACAATGAGCAGTTCTTC.